A selection of T cell receptor beta chains follows, all from one sample in a study of identical twins. Via MiXCR, TCRdb re-called the 5' RACE reads, giving one row per CDR3 protein. The repertoire holds about 890,000 distinct CDR3 sequences, about 12% seen once, with around 1.6% in the top ten. A further study also used this sample, focusing on yellow fever vaccine responses in identical twins.

Sequenced material: PBMCs. These receptors all come from a young woman in good health. Each CDR3 is given with its conserved first and last residue. A D gene is named only where the DNA matches it firmly. Clone size appears in some rows only: once, few, many, or a class for an expanded clone.

cdr3_length: 15
v_call: TRBV7-3
d_call: -
j_call: TRBJ2-1
clone_size: -
cdr3_nt: TGTGCCAGCAGCCCCCAGGGCTCCCTCTACAATGAGCAGTTCTTC
cdr3_aa: CASSPQGSLYNEQFF

cdr3_length: 14
v_call: TRBV2
d_call: TRBD1
j_call: TRBJ1-3
clone_size: few
cdr3_nt: TGTGCCAGCGGTGGACAGGAGAATGGAAACACCATATATTTT
cdr3_aa: CASGGQENGNTIYF

cdr3_length: 17
v_call: TRBV23-1
d_call: TRBD2
j_call: TRBJ2-1
clone_size: few
cdr3_nt: TGCGCCAGCAGAAGGTGGCGGGAGGTCCTGGGCTACAATGAGCAGTTCTTC
cdr3_aa: CASRRWREVLGYNEQFF

cdr3_length: 15
v_call: TRBV20-1
d_call: TRBD2
j_call: TRBJ2-5
clone_size: -
cdr3_nt: TGCAGTGCTAAAGATGAAGCGGGAGTGGCAGAGACCCAGTACTTC
cdr3_aa: CSAKDEAGVAETQYF

cdr3_length: 18
v_call: TRBV18
d_call: TRBD2
j_call: TRBJ2-7
clone_size: -
cdr3_nt: TGTGCCAGCTCACCACGAGGACTAGCGGGAGTCATGTCGGGCGAGCAGTACTTC
cdr3_aa: CASSPRGLAGVMSGEQYF

cdr3_length: 13
v_call: TRBV7-9
d_call: -
j_call: TRBJ1-5
clone_size: many
cdr3_nt: TGTGCCAGCAGCCCCAAGCGGGATCAGCCCCAGCATTTT
cdr3_aa: CASSPKRDQPQHF

cdr3_length: 17
v_call: TRBV5-1
d_call: TRBD2
j_call: TRBJ2-1
clone_size: -
cdr3_nt: TGCGCCAGCAGCTTCCAACCTAGCGGGAGCTCCTACAATGAGCAGTTCTTC
cdr3_aa: CASSFQPSGSSYNEQFF

cdr3_length: 14
v_call: TRBV6-5
d_call: -
j_call: TRBJ1-4
clone_size: many
cdr3_nt: TGTGCCAGCAGTTACTCCCAGGGTAATGAAAAACTGTTTTTT
cdr3_aa: CASSYSQGNEKLFF

cdr3_length: 16
v_call: TRBV15
d_call: TRBD1
j_call: TRBJ2-2
clone_size: -
cdr3_nt: TGTGCCACCAGCAGAGATCCGACAGGGATTAACGGGGAGCTGTTTTTT
cdr3_aa: CATSRDPTGINGELFF

cdr3_length: 15
v_call: TRBV5-1
d_call: -
j_call: TRBJ2-1
clone_size: -
cdr3_nt: TGCGCCAGCAGCCCCGCCGTGGGATCCTGCAATGAGCAGTTCTTC
cdr3_aa: CASSPAVGSCNEQFF

cdr3_length: 15
v_call: TRBV7-8
d_call: TRBD1
j_call: TRBJ1-5
clone_size: -
cdr3_nt: TGTGCCAGCAGCCTACTCAGGGGGCCCGGTCAGCCCCAGCATTTT
cdr3_aa: CASSLLRGPGQPQHF

cdr3_length: 16
v_call: TRBV18
d_call: -
j_call: TRBJ2-1
clone_size: -
cdr3_nt: TGTGCCAGCTCACCATTATTAGTAGGCTCCTACAATGAGCAGTTCTTC
cdr3_aa: CASSPLLVGSYNEQFF

cdr3_length: 17
v_call: TRBV3-1
d_call: -
j_call: TRBJ2-1
clone_size: -
cdr3_nt: TGTGCCAGCTCCAAGCAGGCCCAAGCGGGCTCCTACAATGAGCAGTTCTTC
cdr3_aa: CASSKQAQAGSYNEQFF

cdr3_length: 16
v_call: TRBV6-1
d_call: -
j_call: TRBJ2-3
clone_size: -
cdr3_nt: TGTGCCAGCAGTGAAGGTACCGGGCAGCTGGTAGATACGCAGTATTTT
cdr3_aa: CASSEGTGQLVDTQYF

cdr3_length: 14
v_call: TRBV12-3/TRBV12-4
d_call: -
j_call: TRBJ1-1
clone_size: few
cdr3_nt: TGTGCCAGCAGCTTTGGCCTCGGTAACACTGAAGCTTTCTTT
cdr3_aa: CASSFGLGNTEAFF

cdr3_length: 14
v_call: TRBV3-1
d_call: -
j_call: TRBJ2-1
clone_size: few
cdr3_nt: TGTGCCAGCACCTCCCGGTCGGTATCCGATGAGCAGTTCTTC
cdr3_aa: CASTSRSVSDEQFF

cdr3_length: 14
v_call: TRBV9
d_call: -
j_call: TRBJ1-4
clone_size: -
cdr3_nt: TGTGCCAGCAGCGTAGAGTCTGGGGCTGAAAAACTGTTTTTT
cdr3_aa: CASSVESGAEKLFF

cdr3_length: 21
v_call: TRBV4-2
d_call: TRBD2
j_call: TRBJ2-1
clone_size: few
cdr3_nt: TGTGCCAGCAGCCAAGGGTCCTACGCTAGCGGGGTGCCCAGCTCCTACAATGAGCAGTTCTTC
cdr3_aa: CASSQGSYASGVPSSYNEQFF

cdr3_length: 11
v_call: TRBV29-1
d_call: -
j_call: TRBJ2-1
clone_size: -
cdr3_nt: TGCAGCGTTGAAGATCCAGTCGAGCAGTTCTTC
cdr3_aa: CSVEDPVEQFF

cdr3_length: 14
v_call: TRBV27
d_call: -
j_call: TRBJ2-2
clone_size: -
cdr3_nt: TGTGCCAGCAACTTCATAGCGTCCCCCGGGGAGCTGTTTTTT
cdr3_aa: CASNFIASPGELFF

cdr3_length: 16
v_call: TRBV2
d_call: TRBD2
j_call: TRBJ2-3
clone_size: -
cdr3_nt: TGTGCCAGCAGTGATCCAGCGGGAGAGGGAACAGATACGCAGTATTTT
cdr3_aa: CASSDPAGEGTDTQYF

cdr3_length: 17
v_call: TRBV27
d_call: TRBD2
j_call: TRBJ2-7
clone_size: -
cdr3_nt: TGTGCCAGCAGTAAGGGACTAGCGGGGGATAGCTCCTACGAGCAGTACTTC
cdr3_aa: CASSKGLAGDSSYEQYF

cdr3_length: 16
v_call: TRBV29-1
d_call: -
j_call: TRBJ2-2
clone_size: few
cdr3_nt: TGCAGCGTTGAAAAGTTCCCCGGGGGAGAACCCGGGGAGCTGTTTTTT
cdr3_aa: CSVEKFPGGEPGELFF

cdr3_length: 15
v_call: TRBV7-2
d_call: -
j_call: TRBJ2-1
clone_size: few
cdr3_nt: TGTGCCAGCAGCTTACGAGCACAGGGACGTAGTGAGCAGTTCTTC
cdr3_aa: CASSLRAQGRSEQFF

cdr3_length: 16
v_call: TRBV4-1
d_call: -
j_call: TRBJ2-1
clone_size: few
cdr3_nt: TGCGCCAGCAGCCAAGGTTGGGATAGCTCCTACAATGAGCAGTTCTTC
cdr3_aa: CASSQGWDSSYNEQFF

cdr3_length: 14
v_call: TRBV29-1
d_call: TRBD1
j_call: TRBJ1-1
clone_size: many
cdr3_nt: TGCAGCGTGTACAGGGGCTCCGTGAACACTGAAGCTTTCTTT
cdr3_aa: CSVYRGSVNTEAFF

cdr3_length: 11
v_call: TRBV2
d_call: -
j_call: TRBJ2-1
clone_size: many
cdr3_nt: TGTGCCACCCCCCGGGGCAATGAGCAGTTCTTC
cdr3_aa: CATPRGNEQFF

cdr3_length: 14
v_call: TRBV5-5
d_call: -
j_call: TRBJ2-1
clone_size: many
cdr3_nt: TGTGCCAGCAGCTTAGGTTTAAGCAACAATGAGCAGTTCTTC
cdr3_aa: CASSLGLSNNEQFF

cdr3_length: 16
v_call: TRBV6-2/TRBV6-3
d_call: -
j_call: TRBJ2-7
clone_size: -
cdr3_nt: TGTGCCAGCACGCATACGGTGGGACGTATCCCCTACGAGCAGTACTTC
cdr3_aa: CASTHTVGRIPYEQYF

cdr3_length: 16
v_call: TRBV6-1
d_call: TRBD1
j_call: TRBJ1-1
clone_size: few
cdr3_nt: TGTGCCAGCAGGCCCGACTGGGACAGGGCAGGCACTGAAGCTTTCTTT
cdr3_aa: CASRPDWDRAGTEAFF

cdr3_length: 19
v_call: TRBV10-3
d_call: -
j_call: TRBJ1-6
clone_size: few
cdr3_nt: TGTGCCATCAGTGAGTCAGGAGGATACGTCGGCTCCTATAATTCACCCCTCCACTTT
cdr3_aa: CAISESGGYVGSYNSPLHF

cdr3_length: 13
v_call: TRBV6-4
d_call: -
j_call: TRBJ2-2
clone_size: few
cdr3_nt: TGTGCCAGCAGTGACCACAGTCCCGGGGAGCTGTTTTTT
cdr3_aa: CASSDHSPGELFF

cdr3_length: 15
v_call: TRBV3-1
d_call: TRBD2
j_call: TRBJ2-7
clone_size: few
cdr3_nt: TGTGCCAGCAGCCTTGCTGGGGGACTAGCGCTTGAGCAGTACTTC
cdr3_aa: CASSLAGGLALEQYF

cdr3_length: 13
v_call: TRBV4-1
d_call: -
j_call: TRBJ2-3
clone_size: many
cdr3_nt: TGCGCCAGCAGCCAAGTTGGGGGAGATACGCAGTATTTT
cdr3_aa: CASSQVGGDTQYF

cdr3_length: 15
v_call: TRBV5-1
d_call: -
j_call: TRBJ2-1
clone_size: many
cdr3_nt: TGTGCCAGCAGTTTATCACCAAGCTCCTACAATGAGCAGTTCTTC
cdr3_aa: CASSLSPSSYNEQFF

cdr3_length: 13
v_call: TRBV11-3
d_call: -
j_call: TRBJ1-2
clone_size: few
cdr3_nt: TGTGCCAGCAGGAGTGCCAGTAGTTATGGCTACACCTTC
cdr3_aa: CASRSASSYGYTF

cdr3_length: 13
v_call: TRBV12-3/TRBV12-4
d_call: -
j_call: TRBJ2-2
clone_size: many
cdr3_nt: TGTGCCAGCAGTTTCTTCGGGGACGGGGAGCTGTTTTTT
cdr3_aa: CASSFFGDGELFF

cdr3_length: 15
v_call: TRBV5-1
d_call: -
j_call: TRBJ1-5
clone_size: few
cdr3_nt: TGCGCCAGCAGCTTGGAAGGAAAGAGCAATCAGCCCCAGCATTTT
cdr3_aa: CASSLEGKSNQPQHF

cdr3_length: 13
v_call: TRBV6-5
d_call: -
j_call: TRBJ1-2
clone_size: few
cdr3_nt: TGTGCCAGCAGTTCCTCTATAGGCTATGGCTACACCTTC
cdr3_aa: CASSSSIGYGYTF

cdr3_length: 14
v_call: TRBV12-3/TRBV12-4
d_call: -
j_call: TRBJ1-6
clone_size: -
cdr3_nt: TGTGCCAGCAGTCCTAGGAGGGGCGAATCACCCCTCCACTTT
cdr3_aa: CASSPRRGESPLHF

cdr3_length: 14
v_call: TRBV24-1
d_call: TRBD1
j_call: TRBJ1-1
clone_size: -
cdr3_nt: TGTGCCACCAGTGATGGACAGGGAGGGACTGAAGCTTTCTTT
cdr3_aa: CATSDGQGGTEAFF

cdr3_length: 14
v_call: TRBV12-3/TRBV12-4
d_call: -
j_call: TRBJ1-1
clone_size: many
cdr3_nt: TGTGCCAGCAGTTTTTCGGACGGGAGGACTGAAGCTTTCTTT
cdr3_aa: CASSFSDGRTEAFF

cdr3_length: 17
v_call: TRBV6-1
d_call: TRBD2
j_call: TRBJ2-3
clone_size: -
cdr3_nt: TGTGCCAGCACCCCGGGACTAGCGGGAGTTGGAGCAGATACGCAGTATTTT
cdr3_aa: CASTPGLAGVGADTQYF

cdr3_length: 13
v_call: TRBV6-2/TRBV6-3
d_call: -
j_call: TRBJ2-5
clone_size: -
cdr3_nt: TGTGCCAGCAGCCCGGACAGTGATGAGACCCAGTACTTC
cdr3_aa: CASSPDSDETQYF

cdr3_length: 17
v_call: TRBV3-1
d_call: -
j_call: TRBJ2-6
clone_size: -
cdr3_nt: TGTGCCAGCAGCCTAATGGGGGGCGCGTTTGGGGCCAACGTCCTGACTTTC
cdr3_aa: CASSLMGGAFGANVLTF

cdr3_length: 13
v_call: TRBV29-1
d_call: -
j_call: TRBJ2-1
clone_size: -
cdr3_nt: TGCAGCGTTGGACAGGCCTCTTTCAATGAGCAGTTCTTC
cdr3_aa: CSVGQASFNEQFF

cdr3_length: 15
v_call: TRBV27
d_call: -
j_call: TRBJ2-2
clone_size: -
cdr3_nt: TGTGCCAGCAGCGGAGACCGTCTTGGAACCGGGGAGCTGTTTTTT
cdr3_aa: CASSGDRLGTGELFF

cdr3_length: 14
v_call: TRBV14
d_call: TRBD1
j_call: TRBJ2-1
clone_size: few
cdr3_nt: TGTGCCAGCACCAAAGAGGGACAGGGCAATGAGCAGTTCTTC
cdr3_aa: CASTKEGQGNEQFF

cdr3_length: 12
v_call: TRBV24-1
d_call: TRBD2
j_call: TRBJ2-1
clone_size: few
cdr3_nt: TGTGCCACCAGTGTAACTAGCGTTGAGCAGTTCTTC
cdr3_aa: CATSVTSVEQFF

cdr3_length: 15
v_call: TRBV20-1
d_call: -
j_call: TRBJ2-7
clone_size: few
cdr3_nt: TGCAGTGCTAGCCCCCCAAGGGCCCGGGGATACGAGCAGTACTTC
cdr3_aa: CSASPPRARGYEQYF

cdr3_length: 15
v_call: TRBV18
d_call: -
j_call: TRBJ1-5
clone_size: many
cdr3_nt: TGTGCCAGCTCACCCAGGAGTCAGGCGGATCAGCCCCAGCATTTT
cdr3_aa: CASSPRSQADQPQHF